A single sample gave rise to the 8 T cell receptor beta chains below, sequenced in a study of graft-versus-host responses after intestinal transplantation (dated by TCRdb to the early 2020s). Their antigens are not known. Libraries were constructed by the immunoSEQ multiplex PCR assay. TCRdb retrieved this table from immuneACCESS and kept in-frame rearrangements only. Not all clones are present; in checked studies, unresolved V genes account for under half, and no reason is known for the remainder. In all, the sample holds approximately 80,000 clones, and 70% to 90% of those were seen once. Of the sample, 0.3% to 0.4% is held by the ten largest clones. This sample's time point label indicates: cells obtained before transplantation from donor or recipient. Sequencing used unstimulated CD4+ T cells sorted from spleen or lymph node cells, obtained before intestinal transplant. These receptors were obtained from a human donor who received an intestinal transplant.

V usage is TRBV2 and J usage is TRBJ2-1, with a tentative D call TRBD2 (5 bases). V was cut by 4 bases and J by 10 bases, with 20 bases left in between. The CDR3 has 15 residues. Germline V gene data show CDR1 as SNHLY and CDR2 as FYNNEI. Here the CDR3 reads CASSVPAGMSDEQFF. For the CDR3, the DNA is TGTGCCAGCAGTGTCCCGGCGGGTATGTCAGACGAGCAGTTCTTC.

The chain carries TRBV15 and TRBJ2-7, with D perhaps TRBD1 (6 bases). CDR3 length: 14 residues. Trimming left V 1 base short and J 3 bases short, with 10 bases between. Germline V CDR1 and CDR2: LNHNV, YYDKDF (reference sequence). DNA for the CDR3: TGTGCCACCAGCAGAGGGACAGACCGCTACGAGCAGTACTTC. Protein: CATSRGTDRYEQYF.

This chain connects TRBV11-2 to TRBJ2-5, with no clear D. The J call may be wrong; the DNA end is better matched by TRBJ2-7. CDR3 length: 12 residues. CDR1 and CDR2 from the germline V gene are SGHAT and FQNNGV. CDR3 DNA sequence: TGTGCCAGCAGCTTAGATGTGAACGAGCAGTACTTC. Amino acids: CASSLDVNEQYF.

This clone was counted a few times. The chain couples TRBV6-6 to TRBJ2-7; tentatively, D is TRBD2 (5 bases). Per germline, CDR1 MNHNY and CDR2 SVGAGI (reference sequence). The CDR3 has 12 amino acids. V lost 5 bases and J lost 7, with 12 bases in between. CDR3 in amino acids: CASSKRAVEQYF. The CDR3 nucleotides are TGTGCCAGCAGTAAGAGGGCGGTGGAGCAGTACTTC.

The genes are TRBV19 and TRBJ1-1, with no clear D. CDR1 LNHDA and CDR2 SQIVND come from the germline V gene (reference sequence). There are 13 residues in the CDR3. V was trimmed by 9 bases and J by 5 bases, leaving 16 bases between them. CDR3 coding DNA: TGTGCCAGCGGAGGGATGGTTTGGACTGAAGCTTTCTTT. It specifies CASGGMVWTEAFF.

The chain joins TRBV5-1 to TRBJ2-5, with a possible D match to TRBD2 (5 bases). The tail of the sequence fits TRBJ2-7 better, so the J call may be wrong. Germline assignment: CDR1 SGHRS and CDR2 YFSETQ. The CDR3 is 16 amino acids. CDR3 sequence: CASSSVPAGRSYEQYF. Written as DNA, the CDR3 is TGCGCCAGCAGCTCCGTTCCGGCGGGCCGCTCCTACGAGCAGTACTTC.

The chain recombines TRBV6-1 with TRBJ2-5; 7 bases line up with TRBD2. The germline V gene has CDR1 MNHNS and CDR2 SASEGT. Trimming cost V 4 bases and J 4 bases; bases outside gene matches: 6. This CDR3 has 14 residues. CDR3 nucleotide sequence: TGTGCCAGCAGTGTGGGGGGGAGTGGAGAGACCCAGTACTTC. Protein product: CASSVGGSGETQYF.

The V and J genes are TRBV18 and TRBJ2-1; 11 nucleotides line up with TRBD2. Germline CDR1 reads KGHSH; CDR2 reads LQKENI. The ends lost 2 bases at V and 7 bases at J; junction bases unmatched: 7. The CDR3 extends over 16 amino acids. The CDR3 nucleotides are TGTGCCAGCTCACCAATCCTAGCGGGAGGAAGGAATGAGCAGTTCTTC. Translation gives CASSPILAGGRNEQFF.